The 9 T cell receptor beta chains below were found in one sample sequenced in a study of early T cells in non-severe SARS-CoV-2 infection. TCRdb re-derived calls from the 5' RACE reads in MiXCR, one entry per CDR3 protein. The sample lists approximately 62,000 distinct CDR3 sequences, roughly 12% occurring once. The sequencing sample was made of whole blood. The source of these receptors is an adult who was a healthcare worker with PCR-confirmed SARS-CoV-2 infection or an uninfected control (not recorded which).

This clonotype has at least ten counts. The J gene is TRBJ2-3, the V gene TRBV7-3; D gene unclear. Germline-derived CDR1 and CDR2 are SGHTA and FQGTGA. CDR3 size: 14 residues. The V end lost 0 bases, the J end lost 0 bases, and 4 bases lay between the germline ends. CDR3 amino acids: CASSLTLSTDTQYF. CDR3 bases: TGTGCCAGCAGCTTAACTCTCAGCACAGATACGCAGTATTTT. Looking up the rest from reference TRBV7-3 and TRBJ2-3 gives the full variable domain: GAGVSQTPSNKVTEKGKYVELRCDPISGHTALYWYRQSLGQGPEFLIYFQGTGAADDSGLPNDRFFAVRPEGSVSTLKIQRTERGDSAVYLCASSLTLSTDTQYFGPGTRLTVL.

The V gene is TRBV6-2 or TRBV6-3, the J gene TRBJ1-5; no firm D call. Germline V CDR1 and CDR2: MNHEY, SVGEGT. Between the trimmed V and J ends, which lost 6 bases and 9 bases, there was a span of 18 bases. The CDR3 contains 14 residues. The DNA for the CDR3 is TGTGCCAGCAGCTTAACCGGGCAGCGTTTGCCCCAGCATTTT. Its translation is CASSLTGQRLPQHF.

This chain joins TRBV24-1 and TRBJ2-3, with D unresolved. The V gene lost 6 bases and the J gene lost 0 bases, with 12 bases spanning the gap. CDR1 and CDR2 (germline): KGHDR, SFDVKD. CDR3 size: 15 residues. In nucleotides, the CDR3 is TGTGCCACCAGTCTCGGCGGTCTCAGCACAGATACGCAGTATTTT. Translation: CATSLGGLSTDTQYF.

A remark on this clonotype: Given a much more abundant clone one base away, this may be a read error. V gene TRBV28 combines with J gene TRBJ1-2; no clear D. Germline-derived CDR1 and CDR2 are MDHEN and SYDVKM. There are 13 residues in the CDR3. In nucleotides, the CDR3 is TGTACCAGCAGTTTGAGCTTTAACTATGGCTACACCTTC. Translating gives CTSSLSFNYGYTF.

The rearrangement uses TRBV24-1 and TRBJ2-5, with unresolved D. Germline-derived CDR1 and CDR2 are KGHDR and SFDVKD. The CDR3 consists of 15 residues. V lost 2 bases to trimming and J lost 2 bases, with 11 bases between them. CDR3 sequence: CATSDWLGGQETQYF. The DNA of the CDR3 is TGTGCCACCAGTGATTGGCTAGGCGGACAAGAGACCCAGTACTTC.

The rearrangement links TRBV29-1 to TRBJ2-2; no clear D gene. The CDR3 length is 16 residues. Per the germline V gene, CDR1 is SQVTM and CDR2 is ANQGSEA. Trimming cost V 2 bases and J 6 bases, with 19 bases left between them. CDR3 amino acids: CSVEKRVGSQAGELFF. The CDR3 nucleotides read TGCAGCGTTGAAAAAAGGGTCGGTAGTCAAGCCGGGGAGCTGTTTTTT.

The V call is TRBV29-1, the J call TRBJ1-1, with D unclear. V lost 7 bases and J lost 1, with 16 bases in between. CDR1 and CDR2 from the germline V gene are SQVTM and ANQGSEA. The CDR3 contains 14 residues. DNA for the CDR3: TGCAGCGCATCCCCTCCGGGAGCGAACACTGAAGCTTTCTTT. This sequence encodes CSASPPGANTEAFF. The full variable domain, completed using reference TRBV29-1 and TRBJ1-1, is SAVISQKPSRDICQRGTSLTIQCQVDSQVTMMFWYRQQPGQSLTLIATANQGSEATYESGFVIDKFPISRPNLTFSTLTVSNMSPEDSSIYLCSASPPGANTEAFFGQGTRLTVV.

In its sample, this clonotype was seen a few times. Here the CDR3 DNA reads TGTGCCAGCAGGAAGACAGGATTCAACACAGATACGCAGTATTTT. Translation: CASRKTGFNTDTQYF. The chain combines TRBV2 with TRBJ2-3; D is perhaps TRBD1 (6 bases). This CDR3 is 15 amino acids long. Germline V CDR1 and CDR2: SNHLY, FYNNEI. Trimming removed 6 bases at V and 2 bases at J, with 15 bases between.

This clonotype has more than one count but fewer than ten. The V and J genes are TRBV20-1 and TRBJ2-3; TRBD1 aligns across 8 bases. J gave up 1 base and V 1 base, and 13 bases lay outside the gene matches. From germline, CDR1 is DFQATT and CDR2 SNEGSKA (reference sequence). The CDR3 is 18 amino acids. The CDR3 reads CSARAGGIGTGRTDTQYF. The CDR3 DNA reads TGCAGTGCTAGAGCCGGGGGCATCGGGACAGGTCGCACAGATACGCAGTATTTT.